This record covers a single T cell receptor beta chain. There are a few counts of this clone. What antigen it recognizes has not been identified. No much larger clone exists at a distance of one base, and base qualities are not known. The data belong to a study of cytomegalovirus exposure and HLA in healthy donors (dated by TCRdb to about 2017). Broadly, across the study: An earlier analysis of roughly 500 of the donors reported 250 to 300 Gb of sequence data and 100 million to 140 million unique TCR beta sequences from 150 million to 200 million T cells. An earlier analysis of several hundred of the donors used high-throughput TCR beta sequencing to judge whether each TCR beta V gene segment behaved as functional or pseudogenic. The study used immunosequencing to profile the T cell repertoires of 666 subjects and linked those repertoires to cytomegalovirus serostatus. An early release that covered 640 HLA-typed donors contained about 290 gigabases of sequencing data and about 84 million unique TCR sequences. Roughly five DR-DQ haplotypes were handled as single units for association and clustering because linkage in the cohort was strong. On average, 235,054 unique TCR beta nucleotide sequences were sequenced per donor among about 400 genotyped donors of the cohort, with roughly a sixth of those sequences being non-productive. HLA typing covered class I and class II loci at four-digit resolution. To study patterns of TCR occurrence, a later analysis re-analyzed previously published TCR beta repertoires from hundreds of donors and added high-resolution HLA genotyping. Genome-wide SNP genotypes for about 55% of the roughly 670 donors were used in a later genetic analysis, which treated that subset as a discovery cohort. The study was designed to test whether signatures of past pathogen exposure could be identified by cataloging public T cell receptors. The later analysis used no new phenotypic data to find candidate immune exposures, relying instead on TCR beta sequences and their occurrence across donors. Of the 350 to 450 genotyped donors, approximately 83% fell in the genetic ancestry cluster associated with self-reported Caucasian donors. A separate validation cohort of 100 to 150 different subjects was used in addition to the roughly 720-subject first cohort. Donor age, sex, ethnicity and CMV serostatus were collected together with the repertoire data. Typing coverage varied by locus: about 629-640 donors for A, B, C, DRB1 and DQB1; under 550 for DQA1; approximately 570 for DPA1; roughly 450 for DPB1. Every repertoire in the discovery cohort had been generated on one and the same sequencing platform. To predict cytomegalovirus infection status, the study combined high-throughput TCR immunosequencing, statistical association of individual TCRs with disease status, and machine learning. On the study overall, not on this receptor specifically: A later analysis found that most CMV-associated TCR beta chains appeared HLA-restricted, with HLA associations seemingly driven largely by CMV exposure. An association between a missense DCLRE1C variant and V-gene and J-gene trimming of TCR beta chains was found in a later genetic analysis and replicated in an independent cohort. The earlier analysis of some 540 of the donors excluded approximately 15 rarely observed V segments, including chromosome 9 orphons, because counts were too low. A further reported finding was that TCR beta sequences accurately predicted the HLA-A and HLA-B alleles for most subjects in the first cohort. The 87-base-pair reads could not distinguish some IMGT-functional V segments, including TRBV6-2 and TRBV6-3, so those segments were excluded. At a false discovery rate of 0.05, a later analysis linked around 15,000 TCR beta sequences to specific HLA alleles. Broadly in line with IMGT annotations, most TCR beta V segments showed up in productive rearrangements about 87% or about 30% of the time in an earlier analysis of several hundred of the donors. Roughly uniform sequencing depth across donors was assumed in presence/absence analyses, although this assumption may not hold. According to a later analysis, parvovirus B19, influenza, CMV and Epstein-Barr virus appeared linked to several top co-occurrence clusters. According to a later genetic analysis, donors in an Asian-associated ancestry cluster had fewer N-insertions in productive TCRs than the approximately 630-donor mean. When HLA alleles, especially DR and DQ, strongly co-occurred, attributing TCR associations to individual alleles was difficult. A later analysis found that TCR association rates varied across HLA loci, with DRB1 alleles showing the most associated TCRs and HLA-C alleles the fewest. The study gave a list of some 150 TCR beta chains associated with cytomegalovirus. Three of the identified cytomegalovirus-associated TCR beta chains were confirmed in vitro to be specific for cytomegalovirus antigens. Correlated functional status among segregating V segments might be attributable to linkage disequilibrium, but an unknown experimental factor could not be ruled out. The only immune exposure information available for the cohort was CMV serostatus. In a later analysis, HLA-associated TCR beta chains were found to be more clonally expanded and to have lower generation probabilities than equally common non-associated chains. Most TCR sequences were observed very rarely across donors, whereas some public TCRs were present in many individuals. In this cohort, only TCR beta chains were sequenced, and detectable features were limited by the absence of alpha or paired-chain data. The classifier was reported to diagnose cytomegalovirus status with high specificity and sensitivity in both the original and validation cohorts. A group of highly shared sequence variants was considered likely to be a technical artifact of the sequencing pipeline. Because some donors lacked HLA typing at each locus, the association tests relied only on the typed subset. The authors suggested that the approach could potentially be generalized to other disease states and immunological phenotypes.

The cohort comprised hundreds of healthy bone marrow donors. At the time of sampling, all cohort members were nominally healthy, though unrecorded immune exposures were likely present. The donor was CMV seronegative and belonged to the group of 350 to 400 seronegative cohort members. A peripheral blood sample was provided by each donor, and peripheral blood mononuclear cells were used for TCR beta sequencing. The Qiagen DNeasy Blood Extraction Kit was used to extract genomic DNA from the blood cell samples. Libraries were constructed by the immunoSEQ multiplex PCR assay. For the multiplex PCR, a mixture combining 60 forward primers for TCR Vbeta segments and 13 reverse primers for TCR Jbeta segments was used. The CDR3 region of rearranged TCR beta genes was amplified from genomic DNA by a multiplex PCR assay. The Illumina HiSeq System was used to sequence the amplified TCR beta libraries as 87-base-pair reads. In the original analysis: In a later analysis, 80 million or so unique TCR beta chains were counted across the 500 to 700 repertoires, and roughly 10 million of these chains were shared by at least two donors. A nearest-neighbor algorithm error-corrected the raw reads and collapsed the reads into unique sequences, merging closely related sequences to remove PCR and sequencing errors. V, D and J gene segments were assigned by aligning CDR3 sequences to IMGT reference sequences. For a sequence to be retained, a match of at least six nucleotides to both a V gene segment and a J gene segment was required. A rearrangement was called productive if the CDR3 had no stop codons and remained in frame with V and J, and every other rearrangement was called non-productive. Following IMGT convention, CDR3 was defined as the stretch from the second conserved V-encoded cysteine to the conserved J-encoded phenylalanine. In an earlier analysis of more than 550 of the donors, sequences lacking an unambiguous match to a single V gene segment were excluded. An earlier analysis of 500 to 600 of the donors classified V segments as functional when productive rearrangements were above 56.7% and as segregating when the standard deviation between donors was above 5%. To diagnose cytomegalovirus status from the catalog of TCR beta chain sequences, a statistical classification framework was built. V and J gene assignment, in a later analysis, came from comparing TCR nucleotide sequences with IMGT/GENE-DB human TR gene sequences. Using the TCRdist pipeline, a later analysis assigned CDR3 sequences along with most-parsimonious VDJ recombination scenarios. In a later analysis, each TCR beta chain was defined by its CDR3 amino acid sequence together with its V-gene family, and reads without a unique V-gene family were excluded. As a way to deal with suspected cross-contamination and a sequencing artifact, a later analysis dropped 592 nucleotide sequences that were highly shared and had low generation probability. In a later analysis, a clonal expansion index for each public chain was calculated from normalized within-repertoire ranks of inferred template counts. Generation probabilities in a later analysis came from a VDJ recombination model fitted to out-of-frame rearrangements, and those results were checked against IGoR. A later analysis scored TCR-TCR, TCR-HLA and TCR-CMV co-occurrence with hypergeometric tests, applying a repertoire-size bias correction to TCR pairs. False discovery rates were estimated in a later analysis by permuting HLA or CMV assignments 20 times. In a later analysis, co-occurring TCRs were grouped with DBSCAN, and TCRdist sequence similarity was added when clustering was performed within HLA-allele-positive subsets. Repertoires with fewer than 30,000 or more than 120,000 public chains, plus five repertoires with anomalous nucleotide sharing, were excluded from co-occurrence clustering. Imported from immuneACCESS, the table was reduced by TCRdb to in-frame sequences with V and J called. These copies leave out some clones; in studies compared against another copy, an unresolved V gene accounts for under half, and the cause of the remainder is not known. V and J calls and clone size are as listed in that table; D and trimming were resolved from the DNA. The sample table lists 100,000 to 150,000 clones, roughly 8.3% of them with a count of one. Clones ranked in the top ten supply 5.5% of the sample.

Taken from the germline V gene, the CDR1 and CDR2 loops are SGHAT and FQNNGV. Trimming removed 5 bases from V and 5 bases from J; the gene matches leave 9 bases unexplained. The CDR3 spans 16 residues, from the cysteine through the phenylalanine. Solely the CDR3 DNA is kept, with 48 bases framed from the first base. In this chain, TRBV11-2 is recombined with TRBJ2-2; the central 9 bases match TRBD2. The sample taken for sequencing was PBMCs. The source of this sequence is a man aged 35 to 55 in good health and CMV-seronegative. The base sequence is TGTGCCAGCAGCCCAATAGCGGGGGTGAGGACCGGGGAGCTGTTTTTT. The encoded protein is CASSPIAGVRTGELFF.